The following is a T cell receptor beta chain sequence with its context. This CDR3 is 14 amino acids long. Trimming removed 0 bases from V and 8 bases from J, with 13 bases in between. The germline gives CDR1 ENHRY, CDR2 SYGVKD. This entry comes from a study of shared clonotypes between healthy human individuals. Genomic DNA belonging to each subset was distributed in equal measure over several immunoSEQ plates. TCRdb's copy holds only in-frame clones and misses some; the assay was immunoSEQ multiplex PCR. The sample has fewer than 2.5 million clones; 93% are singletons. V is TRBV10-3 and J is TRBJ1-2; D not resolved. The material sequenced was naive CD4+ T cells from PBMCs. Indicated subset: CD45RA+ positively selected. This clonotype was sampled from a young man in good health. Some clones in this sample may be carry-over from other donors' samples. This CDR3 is CAISESQLPMGYTF. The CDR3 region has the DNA TGTGCCATCAGTGAGTCGCAATTACCGATGGGCTACACCTTC.